Presented here are 8 T cell receptor beta chains from one specimen sequenced in a study of blood T cell repertoires in COVID-19. Sequenced by immunoSEQ multiplex PCR; TCRdb stores in-frame clones only, minus some. This table holds fewer than 350,000 clones, roughly 86% found once. Sequencing input: peripheral blood. Receptors were obtained from a woman in her 30s who had recovered from COVID-19.

The genes are TRBV4-1 and TRBJ2-5; 7 nucleotides align to TRBD1. The V segment lost 5 bases and the J segment 3 bases; nucleotides outside the gene matches: 12. The CDR3 is 16 residues long. From germline, CDR1 is MGHRA and CDR2 YSYEKL. CDR3 protein: CASSSAPGQTKETQYF. The CDR3, as DNA: TGCGCCAGCAGCTCAGCGCCGGGACAGACTAAAGAGACCCAGTACTTC.

V gene TRBV6-2 or TRBV6-3 combines with J gene TRBJ2-1; TRBD2 matches 8 bases. V was clipped by 4 bases and J by 2 bases; unmatched bases: 4. The CDR3 is made up of 15 amino acids. Germline values: CDR1 MNHEY, CDR2 SVGEGT. CDR3: CASSFGGAAYNEQFF. The CDR3 region has the DNA TGTGCCAGCAGTTTCGGGGGGGCCGCCTACAATGAGCAGTTCTTC.

V and J are TRBV28 and TRBJ2-2; no firm D call. In germline, CDR1 is MDHEN, CDR2 SYDVKM. This CDR3 region has 12 residues. The V end lost 4 bases, the J end lost 5 bases, and 5 bases lay between the germline ends. The chain's CDR3 is CASSSSTGELFF. DNA for the CDR3: TGTGCCAGCAGTTCGAGTACCGGGGAGCTGTTTTTT.

The rearrangement joins TRBV28 to TRBJ2-7, with D uncertain. The V gene's germline CDR1 is MDHEN and CDR2 SYDVKM. The V end was cut by 4 bases, the J end by 3 bases, with 13 bases between. The CDR3 loop spans 14 amino acids. The DNA of the CDR3 is TGTGCCAGCAGTTATCTCGACTCAGACTACGAGCAGTACTTC. Amino acids: CASSYLDSDYEQYF.

The rearrangement uses TRBV5-1 and TRBJ1-2; no clear D. The CDR3 covers 13 residues. The V gene lost 2 bases and the J gene lost 5 bases, with 10 bases spanning the gap. The germline V gene has CDR1 SGHRS and CDR2 YFSETQ. CDR3 amino acids: CASSLWADYGYTF. CDR3 nucleotide sequence: TGCGCCAGCAGCTTATGGGCAGATTATGGCTACACCTTC.

This clone is a singleton in its sample. The chain employs TRBV6-5 and TRBJ2-7, with a possible D match to TRBD1 (5 bases). Germline V gene sequence: CDR1 MNHEY, CDR2 SVGAGI. V was cut by 4 bases and J by 2 bases, with 15 bases left in between. CDR3 size: 15 residues. The CDR3 sequence is CASSSTAENTYEQYF. For the CDR3, the DNA is TGTGCCAGCAGTTCGACAGCAGAGAACACCTACGAGCAGTACTTC.

V is TRBV5-6 and J is TRBJ2-1; TRBD2 aligns across 13 bases. The CDR3 consists of 16 residues. Losses at the gene ends were 4 bases for V and 8 bases for J; bases not matched to a gene: 9. Per germline, CDR1 SGHDT and CDR2 YYEEEE. CDR3 nucleotide sequence: TGTGCCAGCAGCGCGGGACTAGCGGGACTTAGGGATGAGCAGTTCTTC. Translated: CASSAGLAGLRDEQFF.

The rearrangement uses TRBV6-5 and TRBJ2-7; a weak D match, TRBD2 (7 bases). Germline V gene data show CDR1 as MNHEY and CDR2 as SVGAGI. Trimming took 2 bases from V and 5 from J, leaving 16 bases between them. The CDR3 totals 15 residues. CDR3 coding DNA: TGTGCCAGCAGTTACGCCCGGGGGGCTTCCCACGAGCAGTACTTC. It encodes CASSYARGASHEQYF.